Detailed here is one T cell receptor beta chain. This clone was seen ten or more times. It has no known antigen specificity. Per-nucleotide qualities are absent, and no much larger clonotype sits a single base away. From each donor, a single peripheral blood sample of about 100 mL on average was drawn into heparinised tubes. A BD FACSAria II and a panel including CD45RO, CCR7, CD25, CD127, CD95 and CD27 were used to sort naive, central memory, regulatory and stem cell-like memory CD4+ T cells. Every sorted population had a purity above 95%. PBMCs were isolated immediately by Lymphoprep density gradient centrifugation and stained directly without culture. So that batch effects would be minimized, each experiment stained and sorted samples in pairs, pairing one healthy donor with one patient. This sample stems from a study of beta chain features in type 1 diabetes (dated by TCRdb to the late 2010s). Background for the entire study: No differences in mean age, gender distribution, total cell number or subset yield were found between patients and healthy donors. In the study, recently diagnosed type 1 diabetes patients and matched healthy donors were compared on the TCRB repertoires of their sorted circulating CD4+ T cell subsets. A total of 107,917,701 sorted cells were examined across all samples, and the number of cells per subset was strongly correlated with RNA yield. Naive and central memory subsets were obtained from all 30 or so donors, but regulatory and stem cell-like memory subsets were isolated from only 8 patients and 8 healthy donors. Beyond this particular receptor, the publication reports: Because cDNA rather than genomic DNA was sequenced, highly expressing activated cells could have been over-represented, although no difference in activation and CD3 levels was found between groups. At VDJ recombination sites, type 1 diabetes patients had fewer insertions and more deleted nucleotides, which implies abnormalities in thymic rearrangement. Because the HLA sub-analyses included only small numbers of individuals, any influence of HLA type on TCRB rearrangement was left unresolved. Naive, central memory and regulatory TCRB repertoires appeared to be more alike among patients than among healthy donors. PCR might favor shorter templates, but patient and control samples were amplified and corrected together, so any skew would affect both groups equally. In all four CD4+ subsets, TCRB CDR3 length was moderately but significantly shorter in type 1 diabetes patients.

The entire isolated RNA was reverse transcribed using the High Capacity cDNA Reverse Transcription Kit, and thus expressed TCRB transcripts were sequenced. Deep immunoSEQ sequencing was applied to naive, central memory and regulatory T cell samples, giving an average of roughly 3.3 million total reads per sample. Sorted cells were lysed in RLT buffer, and RNA was extracted using DNase-treated RNeasy Micro or Mini kits according to cell number. To prevent cross-contamination, every cell subset was processed on its own, while patient and healthy donor samples were processed together. The immunoSEQ multiplex PCR was used to amplify TCRB sequences from cDNA, generating 87-bp fragments that spanned the CDR3 region. Sequencing of the amplicons was done on the Illumina HiSeq platform. The source study handled its data this way. Synthetic template baselines were used to correct PCR bias computationally, reads within Hamming distance 2 were collapsed, and singletons that could not be merged were discarded. Reads were aligned against IMGT to assign V, D and J genes, CDR3 length and insertions or deletions at six rearrangement sites. Within each subset, clonotype counts were normalized to the number of sorted cells before true diversity and Gini coefficients were calculated with the tcR R package. The overlap coefficient, calculated on TCRB nucleotide sequences, was used to measure repertoire sharing. The source is immuneACCESS, and TCRdb retained only in-frame sequences with V and J called. Part of the clones is not carried over; for the studies checked, unresolved V genes explain less than half of this, and the remainder is unexplained. For V, J and clone size, that table is used; D and trimming come from the DNA. The sample table lists over 150,000 clones, less than 15% of them with a count of one. Approximately 0.64% of the sample lies in the top ten.

From the cysteine through the phenylalanine, the CDR3 covers 14 amino acids. Only the CDR3 part of the read is kept: 42 bases, read in frame from the first base. Sequences LNHNV (CDR1) and YYDKDF (CDR2) are obtained from the germline V gene (reference sequence). V sheds 0 bases and J sheds 10 bases, leaving 13 bases between their ends. The receptor's source is a woman between 18 and 29 years old in good health. The chain is made from TRBV15 and TRBJ2-1; D gene: possibly TRBD2, on 6 matching bases. The material sequenced was central memory CD4+ T cells from blood. The sequenced DNA: TGTGCCACCAGCAGAGATTCTGGAGGGCACGAGCAGTTCTTC. Its protein reads: CATSRDSGGHEQFF.